A single sample gave rise to the 19 T cell receptor beta chains below, sequenced in a study of T cell repertoires in cytomegalovirus infection. In TCRdb, the reads were re-called with MiXCR into one record per CDR3 protein. The repertoire holds 170,000 or so distinct CDR3 sequences, with roughly a sixth as singletons. What was sequenced was CD8+ T cells from PBMCs. These receptors originate from a human donor in good health (CMV status not recorded). Some clones in this sample may be carry-over from other donors' samples.

This clonotype has only a few counts. This chain connects TRBV25-1 to TRBJ2-7; D unclear. Germline CDR1 reads MGHDK; CDR2 reads SYGVNS. There are 13 residues in the CDR3. Trimming took 1 base from V and 4 from J, leaving 8 bases between them. The CDR3: CASSEWAAYEQYF. In nucleotides, the CDR3 is TGTGCCAGCAGTGAATGGGCAGCTTACGAGCAGTACTTC.

The chain couples TRBV28 to TRBJ1-1, with 10 bases lining up with TRBD1. CDR1 is MDHEN and CDR2 is SYDVKM in the germline V gene. The CDR3 sequence is 15 residues long. V was pared by 8 bases and J by 4 bases, with 10 bases of the junction left unmatched. The DNA of the CDR3 is TGTGCCAGCGGCTGGACGACAGGGGGCTTCACTGAAGCTTTCTTT. Protein product: CASGWTTGGFTEAFF.

This clonotype was counted at least ten times. V gene TRBV28 combines with J gene TRBJ2-5, with a possible D match to TRBD2 (5 bases). The CDR3 loop spans 15 amino acids. V was pared by 2 bases and J by 1 base, with 11 bases between. Germline V gene sequence: CDR1 MDHEN, CDR2 SYDVKM. The CDR3 nucleotides are TGTGCCAGCAGTTTACTAGCAGACGTCCAAGAGACCCAGTACTTC. Translation: CASSLLADVQETQYF.

This clonotype came up a few times. This rearrangement joins TRBV7-2 to TRBJ2-3; tentative D call: TRBD2 (5 bases). The germline V gene encodes CDR1 SGHTA and CDR2 FQGNSA. The CDR3 covers 13 residues. V was pared by 3 bases and J by 5 bases, with 9 bases between. The CDR3 coding sequence is TGTGCCAGCAGCTTGGAACTAGGAGATACGCAGTATTTT. Translating gives CASSLELGDTQYF.

The chain recombines TRBV7-6 with TRBJ1-1; weak D call: TRBD1 (5 bases). The V gene's germline CDR1 is SGHVS and CDR2 FNYEAQ. The length of the CDR3 is 15 residues. Trimming removed 5 bases from V and 2 bases from J, with 15 bases in between. In DNA form, the CDR3 reads TGTGCCAGCAGCCCTCGGGACGGAACAAACACTGAAGCTTTCTTT. Protein: CASSPRDGTNTEAFF.

This clonotype was detected a few times. The V and J genes are TRBV7-2 and TRBJ1-1; D might be TRBD1 (5 bases). From germline, CDR1 is SGHTA and CDR2 FQGNSA. The V end was cut by 5 bases, the J end by 4 bases, with 14 bases between. The CDR3 is made up of 14 amino acids. The CDR3 region is CASSPGTRGTEAFF. The CDR3 coding sequence is TGTGCCAGCAGCCCAGGGACGAGAGGCACTGAAGCTTTCTTT.

This chain connects TRBV7-2 to TRBJ1-1, with TRBD1 matching over 9 bases. Per the germline V gene, CDR1 is SGHTA and CDR2 is FQGNSA. Germline trimming cut 6 bases from V and 4 bases from J; bases unmatched to any gene: 9. This CDR3 spans 15 amino acids. CDR3: CASRLAGTGITEAFF. The CDR3 nucleotides are TGTGCCAGCAGGCTCGCCGGGACAGGGATCACTGAAGCTTTCTTT.

This chain uses TRBV20-1 with TRBJ2-7; D possibly corresponds to TRBD1 (5 bases). The V gene lost 0 bases and the J gene lost 1 base, with 13 bases spanning the gap. The length of the CDR3 is 15 residues. CDR1 and CDR2 from the germline V gene are DFQATT and SNEGSKA (reference sequence). CDR3 in amino acids: CSARDPSGNSYEQYF. CDR3 bases: TGCAGTGCTAGAGATCCCTCAGGGAATTCCTACGAGCAGTACTTC.

The chain is built from TRBV20-1 and TRBJ2-1; D is perhaps TRBD2 (5 bases). The CDR3 totals 14 residues. Germline V gene data show CDR1 as DFQATT and CDR2 as SNEGSKA (reference sequence). Trimming left V 2 bases short and J 7 bases short, with 15 bases between. The chain's CDR3 is CSARTYQEANEQFF. CDR3 coding DNA: TGCAGTGCTAGAACCTATCAGGAGGCGAATGAGCAGTTCTTC.

CDR3 nucleotides: TGTGCCAGCAGCCGTGGCGGGGGGCGAGGAGAGACCCAGTACTTC. Its translation: CASSRGGGRGETQYF. The rearrangement uses TRBV7-2 and TRBJ2-5; the match to TRBD2 covers 8 bases. From germline, CDR1 is SGHTA and CDR2 FQGNSA. The junction had 9 bases not matched to a gene; V was cut back by 5 bases and J by 4 bases. The CDR3 is 15 residues long.

V usage is TRBV29-1 and J usage is TRBJ1-2, with a tentative D call TRBD1 (6 bases). Germline assignment: CDR1 SQVTM and CDR2 ANQGSEA. The length of the CDR3 is 11 residues. CDR3 sequence reads: CIGQNAYGYTF. CDR3 nucleotides: TGCATAGGACAGAACGCCTATGGCTACACCTTC.

This clonotype was seen a few times. This sequence joins TRBV24-1 and TRBJ2-1; a possible D gene is TRBD2 (5 bases). The V and J ends lost 1 base and 0 bases respectively, with 9 bases between them. The germline gives CDR1 KGHDR, CDR2 SFDVKD. The CDR3 loop spans 16 amino acids. CDR3: CATSDLPTSSYNEQFF. CDR3 DNA sequence: TGTGCCACCAGTGATTTACCCACTAGCTCCTACAATGAGCAGTTCTTC.

The chain links TRBV4-1 to TRBJ2-7; D ambiguous. V gave up 4 bases and J gave up 3 bases, with 16 bases separating them. This CDR3 is built from 15 residues. Germline CDR1 MGHRA, CDR2 YSYEKL. CDR3 coding DNA: TGCGCCAGCAGCCTCCGTGAAGGCAGAGACTACGAGCAGTACTTC. It encodes CASSLREGRDYEQYF.

The rearrangement uses TRBV28 and TRBJ2-6, with unresolved D. V was clipped by 6 bases and J by 0 bases, with 12 bases between them. Germline V gives CDR1 MDHEN, CDR2 SYDVKM. This CDR3 spans 16 amino acids. For the CDR3, the DNA is TGTGCCAGCAGCCTAAATTATATCTCTGGGGCCAACGTCCTGACTTTC. The encoded protein is CASSLNYISGANVLTF.

A note on this clonotype: As the CDR3 is not closed by the conserved phenylalanine or tryptophan, this likely results from a read error. The J gene is TRBJ2-7, the V gene TRBV4-2; no reliable D call. Trimming took 1 base from V and 5 from J, leaving 6 bases between them. Germline loops: CDR1 LGHNA, CDR2 YNFKEQ. This CDR3 region has 12 residues. The CDR3 region has the DNA TGTGCCAGCAGCCAAGGGCACAACGAGCAGTACTTA. It translates to CASSQGHNEQYL.

In its sample, this clonotype was seen a few times. This chain uses TRBV7-3 with TRBJ1-1; D gene uncertain. CDR1 SGHTA and CDR2 FQGTGA come from the germline V gene. V lost 2 bases to trimming and J lost 1 base, with 14 bases between them. This CDR3 contains 16 residues. The CDR3 nucleotides read TGTGCCAGCAGCTTACGAGGTAGGCAGAAGAACACTGAAGCTTTCTTT. Translation: CASSLRGRQKNTEAFF.

The V and J genes are TRBV6-5 and TRBJ2-3; the D gene is possibly TRBD2 (6 bases). The ends were cut back, 5 bases at V and 5 bases at J, with 17 bases in the middle. The CDR3 totals 15 residues. Looked up from germline, CDR1 is MNHEY and CDR2 is SVGAGI. The CDR3 spells CASSLTSLFRDTQYF. CDR3 coding DNA: TGTGCCAGCAGTCTGACTAGTTTGTTTCGAGATACGCAGTATTTT.

This rearrangement joins TRBV10-3 to TRBJ2-7, with D possibly being TRBD1 or TRBD2 (5 bases each). There are 13 residues in the CDR3. Germline V gene sequence: CDR1 ENHRY, CDR2 SYGVKD. Trimming removed 3 bases from V and 0 bases from J, with 6 bases in between. The CDR3 sequence is CAISEGTSYEQYF. CDR3 nucleotide sequence: TGTGCCATCAGTGAAGGGACCTCCTACGAGCAGTACTTC.

This clonotype was counted only a few times. CDR3 protein: CASSQYRNSPLHF. For the CDR3, the DNA is TGTGCCAGCAGCCAATACAGGAATTCACCCCTCCACTTT. The chain couples TRBV14 to TRBJ1-6; D possibly corresponds to TRBD1 (5 bases). The CDR3 totals 13 residues. Trimming removed 2 bases at V and 7 bases at J, with 6 bases between. Germline V gives CDR1 SGHDN, CDR2 FVKESK.